This TCR beta chain comes out of a study of blood T cells in healthy people across ages. Study-level background: For every two T cells, template switching captured about one barcoded beta molecule.

Germline assignment: CDR1 SGHRS and CDR2 YFSETQ. This CDR3 contains 13 residues. Trimming left V 0 bases short and J 9 bases short, with 10 bases between. The second PCR ran about 6 to 12 cycles with a sample-barcoded 5' primer and J-beta primers. Sequencing yielded, for each sample, at least 3 million paired-end reads carrying CDR3. TCRdb used MiXCR to reprocess the 5' RACE reads, holding one entry per CDR3 protein. The sample shows over 750,000 distinct CDR3 sequences, around a quarter of them seen only once. This sample was shared with a second study, whose subject was T cells of mothers and their children.

This receptor was obtained from a boy aged 5-17 years in good health. This sequence joins TRBV5-1 and TRBJ2-1, with a weak D call TRBD1 (5 bases). Material: blood. This CDR3 is CASSLVQGSEQFF. CDR3 sequence (DNA): TGCGCCAGCAGCTTGGTGCAGGGCTCTGAGCAGTTCTTC.